These 9 T cell receptor beta chains were sequenced from one sample in a study of chemoradiotherapy in HPV16-positive cancers. Data came from immunoSEQ multiplex PCR; TCRdb stores just in-frame clones and leaves some out. The sample consists of 53,000 or so clones, under 95% of them appearing once. The input for sequencing was blood, taken from a patient who underwent chemoradiotherapy. These receptors all come from a human donor with HPV-associated anogenital cancer.

This clone is a singleton in its sample. The chain has TRBV7-3 and TRBJ2-3; 9 nucleotides match TRBD1. Germline V gene data show CDR1 as SGHTA and CDR2 as FQGTGA. CDR3 length: 16 residues. The V segment lost 4 bases and the J segment 5 bases; nucleotides outside the gene matches: 10. CDR3 amino acids: CASSYLDRGVGDTQYF. The DNA for the CDR3 is TGTGCCAGCAGCTACCTGGACAGGGGAGTGGGAGATACGCAGTATTTT.

The genes are TRBV4-1 and TRBJ2-7; TRBD2 agrees at 8 bases. The CDR3 runs 17 residues. The germline CDR1 and CDR2 sequences are MGHRA and YSYEKL. V dropped 0 bases and J dropped 0; count of bases not matched to a gene: 7. CDR3: CASSQEGSGAPSYEQYF. Written as DNA, the CDR3 is TGCGCCAGCAGCCAAGAGGGTAGCGGGGCCCCCTCCTACGAGCAGTACTTC.

This clone has just one count. This sequence joins TRBV29-1 and TRBJ2-7, with D possibly called TRBD1 or TRBD2 (5 bases each). CDR1 and CDR2 (germline): SQVTM, ANQGSEA. The CDR3 covers 12 residues. The V end lost 5 bases, the J end lost 2 bases, and 10 bases lay between the germline ends. This CDR3 reads CSVRDGTYEQYF. The CDR3 DNA reads as TGCAGCGTTAGGGACGGAACCTACGAGCAGTACTTC.

This clone was counted a single time. This rearrangement joins TRBV30 to TRBJ2-3; a possible D gene is TRBD2 (5 bases). The CDR3 contains 11 residues. The germline V gene encodes CDR1 GTSNPN and CDR2 SVGIG (reference sequence). Trimming left V 4 bases short and J 3 bases short, with 5 bases between. Written as DNA, the CDR3 is TGTGCCTGGACGGGGACAGATACGCAGTATTTT. Its protein product is CAWTGTDTQYF.

CDR3 sequence reads: CASSFYGNTEAFF. The CDR3 DNA sequence: TGTGCCAGCAGCTTTTACGGCAACACTGAAGCTTTCTTT. This chain joins TRBV7-9 and TRBJ1-1; unclear D gene. Germline CDR1 and CDR2: SEHNR and FQNEAQ (reference sequence). V was pared by 3 bases and J by 2 bases, with 7 bases between. The CDR3 is 13 residues long.

This chain joins TRBV6-5 and TRBJ1-1; tentative D call: TRBD1 (5 bases). V was pared by 4 bases and J by 3 bases, with 9 bases between. The CDR3 is 13 amino acids. The germline V gene encodes CDR1 MNHEY and CDR2 SVGAGI. CDR3 in amino acids: CASSSDRDTEAFF. CDR3 bases: TGTGCCAGCAGTTCAGACAGAGACACTGAAGCTTTCTTT.

The chain couples TRBV6-1 to TRBJ2-2, with no clear D. The length of the CDR3 is 12 residues. The germline V and J ends were trimmed by 7 bases and 6 bases, with 9 bases remaining between them. Germline assignment: CDR1 MNHNS and CDR2 SASEGT. As DNA, the CDR3 is TGTGCCAGCATCGGTCTGTCCGGGGAGCTGTTTTTT. Translation: CASIGLSGELFF.

The chain uses TRBV29-1 and TRBJ1-2; 11 positions agree with TRBD1. The CDR3 runs 11 residues. Germline V gene data show CDR1 as SQVTM and CDR2 as ANQGSEA. Trimming cost V 8 bases and J 6 bases; bases outside gene matches: 2. As DNA, the CDR3 is TGCAGCCTGGGACAGGGGGATGGCTACACCTTC. It codes for CSLGQGDGYTF.

J is TRBJ1-6 and V is TRBV5-1; D call uncertain. The V end was cut by 4 bases, the J end by 3 bases, with 8 bases between. The CDR3 length is 14 residues. Germline values: CDR1 SGHRS, CDR2 YFSETQ. This CDR3 is CASSPEIYNSPLHF. In DNA, the CDR3 is TGCGCCAGCAGCCCAGAGATCTATAATTCACCCCTCCACTTT.